These T cell receptor beta chains were read from a single sample in a study of T cells in localized non-small cell lung cancer. Clones were sequenced by immunoSEQ multiplex PCR, and TCRdb holds only the in-frame ones, with some missing. The data hold 43,000 or so clones, with around nine tenths observed a single time. Here the sequenced sample was PBMCs, taken before any cancer treatment. The receptor set was obtained from a woman aged 35-70 years with stage II lung adenocarcinoma. The CDR3 runs from the conserved cysteine through the conserved F or W. D genes are given only for firm matches. Clone size is shown for a subset of rows, as once, few, many or a class of expanded clone.

j_call clone_size v_call cdr3_length d_call cdr3_aa cdr3_nt
TRBJ2-3 NA TRBV7-2 15 NA CASSLLGRGTDTQYF TGTGCCAGCAGCTTACTCGGGAGAGGGACAGATACGCAGTATTTT
TRBJ2-1 NA TRBV29-1 15 TRBD2 CSVDTGLAAYNEQFF TGCAGCGTTGATACGGGACTAGCGGCTTACAATGAGCAGTTCTTC
TRBJ1-4 once TRBV6-1 14 NA CASSSAGAGEKLFF TGTGCCAGCAGCTCGGCAGGGGCAGGGGAAAAACTGTTTTTT
TRBJ2-3 once TRBV5-1 15 TRBD1 CASSVGQGGTGTQYF TGCGCCAGCAGCGTCGGACAGGGTGGGACGGGTACGCAGTATTTT
TRBJ2-2 once TRBV5-1 14 NA CASREVSNTGELFF TGCGCCAGCAGAGAAGTGTCGAACACCGGGGAGCTGTTTTTT
TRBJ2-1 once TRBV5-4 12 NA CASSQGGNEQFF TGTGCCAGCAGCCAGGGTGGGAATGAGCAGTTCTTC
TRBJ1-1 NA TRBV29-1 14 TRBD1 CSGELTGGYTEAFF TGCAGCGGGGAGTTGACAGGGGGCTACACTGAAGCTTTCTTT
TRBJ1-1 NA TRBV7-8 16 NA CASSLMTGLMNTEAFF TGTGCCAGCAGCTTGATGACAGGCCTGATGAACACTGAAGCTTTCTTT
TRBJ1-5 NA TRBV11-2 16 NA CASSLGWGGGNQPQHF TGTGCCAGCAGCTTAGGATGGGGCGGGGGCAATCAGCCCCAGCATTTT
TRBJ2-1 NA TRBV4-1 11 NA CASSLRLEQFF TGCGCCAGCAGCCTCCGACTAGAGCAGTTCTTC
TRBJ2-3 NA TRBV5-1 14 NA CASSWADSTDTQYF TGCGCCAGCAGCTGGGCGGACAGCACAGATACGCAGTATTTT
TRBJ2-3 NA TRBV7-9 16 TRBD2 CASSTQSGIEADTQYF TGTGCCAGCAGCACCCAAAGCGGGATCGAAGCAGATACGCAGTATTTT
TRBJ1-1 NA TRBV28 15 NA CASSPPGPWDTEAFF TGTGCCAGCAGTCCACCGGGACCATGGGACACTGAAGCTTTCTTT
TRBJ2-5 NA TRBV4-1 15 TRBD2 CAAGPVAGFVETQYF TGCGCCGCAGGCCCAGTAGCGGGCTTCGTGGAGACCCAGTACTTC
TRBJ2-7 NA TRBV29-1 13 TRBD1 CSVARDRAYEQYF TGCAGCGTTGCCCGGGACAGAGCCTACGAGCAGTACTTC
TRBJ2-1 NA TRBV6-6 13 NA CASSVGAGIEQFF TGTGCCAGCAGTGTGGGAGCGGGCATTGAGCAGTTCTTC
TRBJ2-7 NA TRBV6-6 12 NA CASRLQGTEQYF TGTGCCAGCAGGCTACAGGGAACAGAGCAGTACTTC
TRBJ2-5 NA TRBV5-1 15 TRBD2 CASRTSGGADETQYF TGCGCCAGTCGGACTAGCGGGGGGGCCGATGAGACCCAGTACTTC
TRBJ2-1 NA TRBV7-9 17 TRBD1 CASSPRQGSSSYNEQFF TGTGCCAGCAGCCCAAGACAGGGGTCCAGCTCCTACAATGAGCAGTTCTTC
TRBJ2-7 once TRBV6-1 13 NA CASLKGQIYEQYF TGTGCCAGCCTGAAAGGACAGATCTACGAGCAGTACTTC
TRBJ1-4 NA TRBV28 14 NA CASSPGGGGEKLFF TGTGCCAGCAGTCCCGGAGGCGGCGGGGAAAAACTGTTTTTT
TRBJ2-1 NA TRBV11-1 17 NA CASSSGRGGSFINEQFF TGTGCCAGCAGCTCGGGAAGGGGGGGATCCTTTATCAATGAGCAGTTCTTC
TRBJ2-3 NA TRBV29-1 15 TRBD2 CSVWGMRESTDTQYF TGCAGCGTTTGGGGGATGCGGGAGAGCACAGATACGCAGTATTTT
TRBJ1-2 NA TRBV9 12 NA CASGGSYYGYTF TGTGCCAGCGGGGGCTCGTACTATGGCTACACCTTC
TRBJ1-1 NA TRBV28 18 TRBD1 CASSFSFPGQRKNTEAFF TGTGCCAGCAGTTTCTCATTCCCGGGACAGCGGAAGAACACTGAAGCTTTCTTT
TRBJ2-1 NA TRBV11-2 13 NA CASSPLGDHEQFF TGTGCCAGCAGCCCCCTTGGGGACCATGAGCAGTTCTTC
TRBJ1-1 NA TRBV5-1 13 NA CASSLELNTEAFF TGCGCCAGCAGCTTGGAACTAAACACTGAAGCTTTCTTT
TRBJ2-7 NA TRBV7-2 13 NA CASSSRRGFEQYF TGTGCCAGCAGCTCCCGGAGGGGTTTCGAGCAGTACTTC
TRBJ1-2 NA TRBV11-2 13 NA CASSPPGNYGYTF TGTGCCAGCAGCCCCCCCGGGAACTATGGCTACACCTTC
TRBJ2-7 NA TRBV7-8 16 TRBD2 CASSPTRSSGGYEQYF TGTGCCAGCAGCCCAACCCGCTCTAGCGGGGGGTACGAGCAGTACTTC
TRBJ2-5 NA TRBV5-6 14 NA CASSRGRPPETQYF TGTGCCAGCAGCAGAGGACGTCCACCGGAGACCCAGTACTTC
TRBJ2-3 NA TRBV11-3 14 NA CASSSTRGTDTQYF TGTGCCAGCAGCTCCACCCGGGGCACAGATACGCAGTATTTT
TRBJ1-5 NA TRBV27 17 NA CASSLERGGAPNQPQHF TGTGCCAGCAGTTTGGAAAGGGGAGGTGCTCCTAATCAGCCCCAGCATTTT
TRBJ2-1 few TRBV5-1 15 NA CASSPLPSSYNEQFF TGCGCCAGCAGCCCCCTCCCGAGCTCCTACAATGAGCAGTTCTTC
TRBJ2-3 once TRBV5-1 16 TRBD2 CASSLIVAGGGDTQYF TGCGCCAGCAGCTTGATCGTTGCGGGGGGTGGAGATACGCAGTATTTT
TRBJ1-5 NA TRBV28 12 NA CASSLMREGRHF TGTGCCAGCAGTTTAATGCGAGAGGGGAGGCATTTT
TRBJ2-5 once TRBV4-1 15 TRBD1 CASSQDGTGQETQYF TGCGCCAGCAGCCAAGATGGGACAGGTCAAGAGACCCAGTACTTC
TRBJ2-7 NA TRBV15 15 NA CATSRGRENSYEQYF TGTGCCACCAGCAGGGGACGCGAAAACTCCTACGAGCAGTACTTC
TRBJ1-1 NA TRBV5-4 13 TRBD1 CASSLARGSEAFF TGTGCCAGCAGCTTGGCCAGGGGGTCTGAAGCTTTCTTT
TRBJ2-1 NA TRBV5-1 16 TRBD2 CASSLRLAATYNEQFF TGCGCCAGCAGCTTGAGACTAGCGGCTACCTACAATGAGCAGTTCTTC
TRBJ1-4 NA TRBV15 14 TRBD1 CATSRDRPNEKLFF TGTGCCACCAGCAGGGACAGGCCTAATGAAAAACTGTTTTTT
TRBJ1-2 once TRBV4-1 19 TRBD1 CASSQGGPRQGSQTRGYTF TGCGCCAGCAGCCAAGGGGGCCCACGACAGGGGAGTCAAACCCGAGGCTACACCTTC
TRBJ2-5 NA TRBV10-2 15 TRBD2 CASRPTISGGVAQYF TGCGCCAGCAGACCTACCATTAGCGGGGGGGTGGCCCAGTACTTC
TRBJ1-3 NA TRBV11-3 19 TRBD1 CARAPICMGEGASRDTIYF TGTGCCAGAGCCCCGATCTGTATGGGAGAGGGGGCTTCGAGGGACACCATATATTTT
TRBJ1-3 NA TRBV29-1 13 NA CSVGGPSGNTIYF TGCAGCGTTGGGGGGCCCTCTGGAAACACCATATATTTT
TRBJ2-5 NA TRBV14 13 NA CASSHLQVETQYF TGTGCCAGCAGCCATCTTCAGGTGGAGACCCAGTACTTC
TRBJ1-6 NA TRBV18 16 TRBD1 CASSPQGTGFNSPLHF TGTGCCAGCTCACCCCAAGGGACAGGGTTCAATTCACCCCTCCACTTT
TRBJ1-5 once TRBV19 13 NA CATLGRGNQPQHF TGTGCCACCCTTGGGAGAGGGAATCAGCCCCAGCATTTT
TRBJ1-1 once TRBV7-2 15 TRBD1 CASSLGPGGGLDAFF TGTGCCAGCAGCTTAGGGCCAGGGGGGGGCTTGGACGCTTTCTTT
TRBJ2-1 NA TRBV7-8 14 NA CASSSTLGDNEQFF TGTGCCAGCAGCTCGACTCTAGGAGACAATGAGCAGTTCTTC